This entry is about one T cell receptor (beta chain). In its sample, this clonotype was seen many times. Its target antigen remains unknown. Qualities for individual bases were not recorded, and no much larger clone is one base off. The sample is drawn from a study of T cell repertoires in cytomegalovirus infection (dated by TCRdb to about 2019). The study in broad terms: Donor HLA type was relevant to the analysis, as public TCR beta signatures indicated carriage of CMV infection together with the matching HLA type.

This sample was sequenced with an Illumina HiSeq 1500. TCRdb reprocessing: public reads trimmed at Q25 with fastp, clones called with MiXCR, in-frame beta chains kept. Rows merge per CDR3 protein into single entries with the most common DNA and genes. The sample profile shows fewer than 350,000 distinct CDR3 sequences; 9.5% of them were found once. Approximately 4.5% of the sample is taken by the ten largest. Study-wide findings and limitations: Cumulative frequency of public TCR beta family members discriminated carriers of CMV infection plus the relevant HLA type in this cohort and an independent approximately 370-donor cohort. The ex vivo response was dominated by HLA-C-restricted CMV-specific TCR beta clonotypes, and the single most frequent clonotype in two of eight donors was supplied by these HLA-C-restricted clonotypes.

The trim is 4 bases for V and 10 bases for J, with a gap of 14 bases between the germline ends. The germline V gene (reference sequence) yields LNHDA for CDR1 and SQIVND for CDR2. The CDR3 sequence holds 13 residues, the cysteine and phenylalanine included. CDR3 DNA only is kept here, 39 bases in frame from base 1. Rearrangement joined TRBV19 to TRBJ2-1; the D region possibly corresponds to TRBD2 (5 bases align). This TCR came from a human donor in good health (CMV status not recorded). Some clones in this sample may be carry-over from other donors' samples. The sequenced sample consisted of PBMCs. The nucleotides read TGTGCCAGTAGTACTGTGAGGGTGCAAGAGCAGTTCTTC. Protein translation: CASSTVRVQEQFF. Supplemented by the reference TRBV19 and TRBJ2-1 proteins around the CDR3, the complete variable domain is DGGITQSPKYLFRKEGQNVTLSCEQNLNHDAMYWYRQDPGQGLRLIYYSQIVNDFQKGDIAEGYSVSREKKESFPLTVTSAQKNPTAFYLCASSTVRVQEQFFGPGTRLTVL.